The 25 T cell receptor beta chains reported below all come from one sample, sequenced in a study of spatial heterogeneity in lung cancer. Stated time point: blood at routine non-recurrence follow-up after resection. TCRdb reprocessed the 5' RACE reads with MiXCR, giving one entry per CDR3 protein. This table has 35,000 to 50,000 distinct CDR3 sequences, around 21% appearing once. The sample consisted of PBMCs, taken at follow-up. These receptors came from a female donor with early-stage non-small cell lung cancer.

V usage is TRBV2 and J usage is TRBJ2-5; possibly TRBD1 for D (6 bases). This CDR3 comprises 14 residues. V lost 6 bases to trimming and J lost 1 base, with 12 bases between them. The V gene's germline CDR1 is SNHLY and CDR2 FYNNEI. CDR3 nucleotides: TGTGCCAGCAGGGGTGGACAGTCCCAAGAGACCCAGTACTTC. Protein sequence: CASRGGQSQETQYF. Supplemented by reference TRBV2 and TRBJ2-5, the full variable domain reads EPEVTQTPSHQVTQMGQEVILRCVPISNHLYFYWYRQILGQKVEFLVSFYNNEISEKSEIFDDQFSVERPDGSNFTLKIRSTKLEDSAMYFCASRGGQSQETQYFGPGTRLLVL.

This clonotype appeared a few times. V is TRBV10-3 and J is TRBJ1-3; D is undetermined. The CDR3 extends over 16 amino acids. Per the germline V gene, CDR1 is ENHRY and CDR2 is SYGVKD. The V end was cut by 0 bases, the J end by 0 bases, with 9 bases between. The CDR3 loop is CAISESDGSSGNTIYF. The CDR3 bases are TGTGCCATCAGTGAGTCGGATGGGAGCTCTGGAAACACCATATATTTT.

The chain joins TRBV6-1 to TRBJ1-1; TRBD1 matches 10 bases. The CDR3 has 17 residues. V shed 3 bases and J 5 bases; nucleotides not matched to a gene: 12. CDR1 is MNHNS, CDR2 SASEGT, per germline. CDR3 coding DNA: TGTGCCAGCAGTGAGGCCCTTTTAGGACAGGGGGGGACTGAAGCTTTCTTT. Protein: CASSEALLGQGGTEAFF.

The chain couples TRBV6-5 to TRBJ2-1; 8 bases match TRBD2. This CDR3 region has 16 residues. Germline V gene lookup returns CDR1 MNHEY and CDR2 SVGAGI. With V trimmed by 6 bases and J by 1 base, 8 bases remained unmatched. The CDR3, as DNA: TGTGCCAGCAGCGGGCGAGCGGGAGCATCCTACAATGAGCAGTTCTTC. This encodes CASSGRAGASYNEQFF.

V gene TRBV5-1 combines with J gene TRBJ2-3, with 11 bases that match TRBD2. The V gene's germline CDR1 is SGHRS and CDR2 YFSETQ. Trimming cost V 2 bases and J 6 bases; bases outside gene matches: 11. This CDR3 has 17 amino acids. CDR3 in DNA: TGCGCCAGCAGCTTTGGGACTAGCGGAGGGGGAAGGGATACGCAGTATTTT. As protein: CASSFGTSGGGRDTQYF. Using reference TRBV5-1 and TRBJ2-3 for the parts outside the CDR3, the full variable domain is KAGVTQTPRYLIKTRGQQVTLSCSPISGHRSVSWYQQTPGQGLQFLFEYFSETQRNKGNFPGRFSGRQFSNSRSEMNVSTLELGDSALYLCASSFGTSGGGRDTQYFGPGTRLTVL.

The CDR3 loop reads CSIGQDAGEQFF. The CDR3 coding sequence is TGCAGCATAGGACAGGACGCTGGGGAGCAGTTCTTC. The chain recombines TRBV29-1 with TRBJ2-1; the match to TRBD1 covers 7 bases. Germline V gene data show CDR1 as SQVTM and CDR2 as ANQGSEA. V was clipped by 8 bases and J by 10 bases; unmatched bases: 11. The CDR3 is 12 residues long.

There are many counts of this clonotype. The V gene is TRBV11-2, the J gene TRBJ2-3, with 8 bases lining up with TRBD2. Germline V gives CDR1 SGHAT, CDR2 FQNNGV. Trimming took 2 bases from V and 3 from J; bases not matched to a gene: 4. CDR3 length equals 15 residues. CDR3: CASSLWTGGTDTQYF. The CDR3 region has the DNA TGTGCCAGCAGCTTATGGACGGGGGGGACAGATACGCAGTATTTT.

This clonotype was found many times. This chain uses TRBV2 with TRBJ2-7; TRBD1 aligns across 7 bases. Per the germline V gene, CDR1 is SNHLY and CDR2 is FYNNEI. The J segment lost 3 bases and the V segment lost 8 bases, leaving 7 bases of the junction unmatched. The length of the CDR3 is 13 residues. In DNA form, the CDR3 reads TGTGCCAGCTCCCGGGACAGAGACTACGAGCAGTACGTC. The encoded protein is CASSRDRDYEQYV.

This clonotype was recorded a few times. The chain joins TRBV5-4 to TRBJ1-1; 8 bases map to TRBD1. J was trimmed by 3 bases and V by 4 bases; bases with no gene match: 11. CDR3 length equals 16 residues. The V gene's germline CDR1 is SGHNT and CDR2 YYREEE (reference sequence). CDR3 nucleotides: TGTGCCAGCAGCAACCAGGGGGCTTCGTCATACACTGAAGCTTTCTTT. It translates to CASSNQGASSYTEAFF.

This clonotype was detected many times. J is TRBJ1-5 and V is TRBV5-6; a weak D match, TRBD1 (5 bases). V lost 0 bases and J lost 4, with 11 bases in between. CDR1 SGHDT and CDR2 YYEEEE come from the germline V gene. The CDR3 sequence is 15 residues long. The DNA for the CDR3 is TGTGCCAGCAGCTTGGCCGGGACGGGGAATCAGCCCCAGCATTTT. Its protein is CASSLAGTGNQPQHF.

The chain recombines TRBV5-6 with TRBJ2-1, with 11 bases aligning to TRBD1. The junction had 5 bases not matched to a gene; V was cut back by 4 bases and J by 14 bases. From germline, CDR1 is SGHDT and CDR2 YYEEEE. The CDR3 length is 12 residues. CDR3 coding DNA: TGTGCCAGCAGCCAGGACAGGGGGCTAGAGTTCTTC. This translates into CASSQDRGLEFF.

The sample holds many counts of this clonotype. The V and J genes are TRBV27 and TRBJ2-1, with a possible D match to TRBD1 (6 bases). The V gene's germline CDR1 is MNHEY and CDR2 SMNVEV (reference sequence). The CDR3 covers 14 residues. Deletions cut 5 bases from V and 10 bases from J, with 18 bases between. Here the CDR3 reads CASSTDVTGSEQFF. The DNA of the CDR3 is TGTGCCAGCAGTACGGACGTTACAGGGAGCGAGCAGTTCTTC.

This clonotype was seen more than once but under ten times. CDR3 residues: CASSLDGQNYGYTF. In DNA form, the CDR3 reads TGTGCCAGCAGCTTAGATGGACAGAACTATGGCTACACCTTC. The chain combines TRBV7-3 with TRBJ1-2, with D maybe TRBD1 (6 bases). V dropped 2 bases and J dropped 2 bases, with 9 bases sitting between them. The length of the CDR3 is 14 residues. The germline V gene encodes CDR1 SGHTA and CDR2 FQGTGA.

In its sample, this clonotype was seen many times. This rearrangement joins TRBV18 to TRBJ1-1, with D possibly matching TRBD1 (5 bases). Germline CDR1 and CDR2: KGHSH and LQKENI. V lost 2 bases, J lost 3 bases, and 13 bases lay in between. This CDR3 comprises 15 residues. For the CDR3, the DNA is TGTGCCAGCTCACCATATCAGCCGGGGGACACTGAAGCTTTCTTT. This gives the protein CASSPYQPGDTEAFF.

This clonotype showed up many times. The CDR3: CASSMGTGTDTQYF. The CDR3 coding sequence is TGTGCCAGTAGTATGGGGACAGGCACAGATACGCAGTATTTT. The chain links TRBV19 to TRBJ2-3, with 7 bases aligning to TRBD1. From germline, CDR1 is LNHDA and CDR2 SQIVND (reference sequence). J gave up 1 base and V 3 bases, and 1 base lay outside the gene matches. CDR3 size: 14 residues.

This chain uses TRBV5-4 with TRBJ2-1; a possible D gene is TRBD1 (7 bases). The germline gives CDR1 SGHNT, CDR2 YYREEE (reference sequence). This CDR3 has 16 residues. V lost 2 bases, J lost 2 bases, and 14 bases lay in between. The CDR3 loop reads CASSLRQGGPYNEQFF. The CDR3 region has the DNA TGTGCCAGCAGCTTACGGCAGGGGGGTCCCTACAATGAGCAGTTCTTC.

This clonotype was seen more than once but under ten times. This chain uses TRBV11-2 with TRBJ2-7; 11 nucleotides line up with TRBD2. This CDR3 region has 17 residues. Germline V gives CDR1 SGHAT, CDR2 FQNNGV. With V trimmed by 1 base and J by 6 bases, 11 bases remained unmatched. The CDR3 nucleotides are TGTGCCAGCAGCTTAGGACGACTAGCGGGATTAGGTAGCGAGCAGTACTTC. It yields the protein CASSLGRLAGLGSEQYF.

J is TRBJ2-7 and V is TRBV27; 7 nucleotides agree with TRBD1. This CDR3 region has 14 residues. Germline V lookup: CDR1 MNHEY, CDR2 SMNVEV (reference sequence). Trimming took 5 bases from V and 5 from J; bases not matched to a gene: 9. The CDR3 DNA sequence: TGTGCCAGCAGTACCCCCACAGGGGTACACGAGCAGTACTTC. Its translation: CASSTPTGVHEQYF.

The chain has TRBV12-3 or TRBV12-4 and TRBJ2-5; a weak D match, TRBD2 (5 bases). The CDR3 loop spans 14 amino acids. Deletions cut 7 bases from V and 0 bases from J, with 12 bases between. The DNA of the CDR3 is TGTGCCAGCACCTCATCGGGGTACCAAGAGACCCAGTACTTC. It codes for CASTSSGYQETQYF.

The chain couples TRBV5-1 to TRBJ1-2; D is perhaps TRBD1 (6 bases). The V and J ends lost 4 bases and 4 bases respectively, with 17 bases between them. The CDR3 runs 15 residues. Germline V CDR1 and CDR2: SGHRS, YFSETQ. CDR3 sequence: CASSLPGGRTYGYTF. CDR3 nucleotide sequence: TGCGCCAGCAGCCTACCTGGGGGCAGAACCTATGGCTACACCTTC. Looking up the rest from reference TRBV5-1 and TRBJ1-2 gives the full variable domain: KAGVTQTPRYLIKTRGQQVTLSCSPISGHRSVSWYQQTPGQGLQFLFEYFSETQRNKGNFPGRFSGRQFSNSRSEMNVSTLELGDSALYLCASSLPGGRTYGYTFGSGTRLTVV.

The chain links TRBV15 to TRBJ1-2; no definite D call. This CDR3 has 13 residues. Germline-derived CDR1 and CDR2 are LNHNV and YYDKDF (reference sequence). V shed 3 bases and J shed 8 bases, with 13 bases lying between them. The CDR3 DNA reads TGTGCCACCAGCAGGGAGCTAAAAGAGGGCTACACCTTC. This encodes CATSRELKEGYTF.

This clonotype was recorded a few times. The rearrangement links TRBV9 to TRBJ2-7, with TRBD1 matching 10 bases. The CDR3 is 15 amino acids. The V gene end was trimmed by 5 bases and the J gene end by 3 bases; junction bases not matched to a gene: 8. Germline values: CDR1 SGDLS, CDR2 YYNGEE. CDR3 sequence reads: CASSEAGTGDYEQYF. In DNA, the CDR3 is TGTGCCAGCAGTGAAGCCGGGACAGGGGACTACGAGCAGTACTTC.

In its sample, this clonotype was seen a few times. This may come from a read error, since a much larger clone is one base off. The chain employs TRBV12-3 or TRBV12-4 and TRBJ2-3; D uncertain. Between the trimmed V and J ends, which lost 2 bases and 5 bases, there was a span of 2 bases. The CDR3 has 11 residues. The CDR3, as DNA: TGTGCCAGCAGTTTAATAGATACGCAGTATTTT. Encoded protein: CASSLIDTQYF.

The chain couples TRBV4-1 to TRBJ2-3; no firm D call. V was clipped by 4 bases and J by 5 bases, with 16 bases between them. The CDR3 runs 15 residues. Germline V gene sequence: CDR1 MGHRA, CDR2 YSYEKL. The CDR3, as DNA: TGCGCCAGCAGCCCCAAAGACCTTTCCCGAGATACGCAGTATTTT. Encoded protein: CASSPKDLSRDTQYF.

This clonotype came up a few times. In nucleotides, the CDR3 is TGTGCCAGCAGCTCCAGTGGGGGTGAAGCTTTCTTT. This gives the protein CASSSSGGEAFF. The V call is TRBV7-3, the J call TRBJ1-1; tentatively, D is TRBD1 (5 bases). V lost 4 bases, J lost 7 bases, and 10 bases lay in between. The CDR3 loop spans 12 amino acids. Per germline, CDR1 SGHTA and CDR2 FQGTGA.